The present T cell receptor beta chain was sequenced within a study of monozygotic twins with inflammatory bowel disease. Study-level findings and limits: Varied immunosuppressive treatments among patients may have increased repertoire variability.

The CDR3 runs to 14 residues. Germline values: CDR1 SGHNT, CDR2 YENEEA. In regard to this clonotype: Its antigen is undetermined.

TCRdb re-analyzed the 5' RACE reads; it lists each CDR3 protein once, without DNA. The sample has approximately 330,000 distinct CDR3 sequences. Material for sequencing was blood. This TCR was sampled from a human donor with ulcerative colitis or Crohn's disease, or a healthy co-twin of an affected twin (not recorded which). The chain is built from TRBV11-3 and TRBJ2-3; the D call of TRBD1 rests on TCRdb alone, since no DNA is present to check it. The CDR3 here is CASSPGTATDTQYF.